The clone carrying this T cell receptor (beta chain) has at least ten counts. What it binds is not known. The data were obtained in a study of CD8+CD57+ T cells in acquired aplastic anemia. Study overall: Sorted CD4+ and CD8+ cells gave an average of approximately 3 ug of DNA. General study points: Patient and control CD8+ Simpson's diversity was not significantly different.

The germline V gene has CDR1 SNHLY and CDR2 FYNNEI. This CDR3 is built from 20 residues. V lost 4 bases to trimming and J lost 0 bases, with 22 bases between them. Genomic DNA, serving as template, underwent TCR beta VDJ and CDR3 profiling. Via MiXCR, TCRdb re-called the reads, giving one row per CDR3 protein. There are under 250,000 distinct CDR3 sequences in the sample; roughly 35% occur only once, and 1.1% lies in the top ten. The chain combines TRBV2 with TRBJ2-6, with D hard to call. What was sequenced was sorted CD4+, CD8+, or CD8+CD57+ T cells (not recorded which) from PBMCs. The receptor was isolated from a human donor in good health, serving as a control. DNA for the CDR3: TGTGCCAGCAGTGTCTCCTTCCTACGCCTACTTAACTCTGGGGCCAACGTCCTGACTTTC. It specifies CASSVSFLRLLNSGANVLTF.